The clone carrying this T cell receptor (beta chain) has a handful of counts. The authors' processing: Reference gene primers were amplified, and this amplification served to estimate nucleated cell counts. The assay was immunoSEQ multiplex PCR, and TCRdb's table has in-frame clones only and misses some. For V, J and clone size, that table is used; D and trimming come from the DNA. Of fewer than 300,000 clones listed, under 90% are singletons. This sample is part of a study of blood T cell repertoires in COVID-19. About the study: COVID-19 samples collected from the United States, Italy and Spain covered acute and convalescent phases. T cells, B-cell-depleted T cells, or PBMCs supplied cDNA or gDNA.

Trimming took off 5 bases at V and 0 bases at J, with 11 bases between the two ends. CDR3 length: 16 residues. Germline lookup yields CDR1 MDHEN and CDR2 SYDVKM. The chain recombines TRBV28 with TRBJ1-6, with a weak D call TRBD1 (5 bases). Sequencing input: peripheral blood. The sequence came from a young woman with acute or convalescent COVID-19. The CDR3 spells CASSPYGGSYNSPLHF. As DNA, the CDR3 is TGTGCCAGCAGTCCTTACGGGGGCTCCTATAATTCACCCCTCCACTTT.